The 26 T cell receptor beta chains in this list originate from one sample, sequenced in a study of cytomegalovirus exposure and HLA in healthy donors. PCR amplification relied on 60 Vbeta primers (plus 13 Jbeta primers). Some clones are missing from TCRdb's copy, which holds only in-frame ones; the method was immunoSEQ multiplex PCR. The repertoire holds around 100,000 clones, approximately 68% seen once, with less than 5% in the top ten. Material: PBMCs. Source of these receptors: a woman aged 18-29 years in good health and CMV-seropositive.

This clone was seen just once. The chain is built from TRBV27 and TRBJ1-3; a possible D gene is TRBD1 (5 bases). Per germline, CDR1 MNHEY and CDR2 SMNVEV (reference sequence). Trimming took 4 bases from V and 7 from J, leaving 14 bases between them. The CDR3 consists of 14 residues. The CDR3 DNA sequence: TGTGCCAGCAGTTCCTCTTGGGAGGGGAACACCATATATTTT. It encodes CASSSSWEGNTIYF.

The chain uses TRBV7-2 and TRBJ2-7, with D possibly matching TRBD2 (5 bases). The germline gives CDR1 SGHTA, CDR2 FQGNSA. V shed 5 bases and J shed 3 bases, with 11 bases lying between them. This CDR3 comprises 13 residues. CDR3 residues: CASSDLAYYEQYF. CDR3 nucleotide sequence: TGTGCCAGCAGCGATTTAGCGTACTACGAGCAGTACTTC.

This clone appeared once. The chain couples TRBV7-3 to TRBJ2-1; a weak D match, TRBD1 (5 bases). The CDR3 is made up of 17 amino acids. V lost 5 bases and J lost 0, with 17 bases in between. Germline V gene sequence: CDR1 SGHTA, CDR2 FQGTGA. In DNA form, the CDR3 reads TGTGCCAGCAGCCCTTTTGGCGGACACAGCTCCTACAATGAGCAGTTCTTC. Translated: CASSPFGGHSSYNEQFF.

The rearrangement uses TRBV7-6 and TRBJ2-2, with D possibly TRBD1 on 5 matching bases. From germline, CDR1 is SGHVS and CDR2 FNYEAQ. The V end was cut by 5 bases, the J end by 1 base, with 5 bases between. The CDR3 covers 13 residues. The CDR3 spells CASSGQNTGELFF. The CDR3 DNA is TGTGCCAGCAGCGGACAGAACACCGGGGAGCTGTTTTTT.

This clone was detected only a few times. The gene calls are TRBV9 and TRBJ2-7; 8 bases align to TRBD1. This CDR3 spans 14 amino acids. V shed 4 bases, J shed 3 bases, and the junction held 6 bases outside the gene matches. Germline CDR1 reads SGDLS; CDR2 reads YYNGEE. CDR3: CASSKTDRGYEQYF. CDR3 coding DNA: TGTGCCAGCAGCAAAACTGACAGGGGCTACGAGCAGTACTTC.

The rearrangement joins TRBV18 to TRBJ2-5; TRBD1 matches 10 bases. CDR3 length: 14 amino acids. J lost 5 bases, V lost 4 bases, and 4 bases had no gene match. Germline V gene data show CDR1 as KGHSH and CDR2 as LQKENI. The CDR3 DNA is TGTGCCAGCTCACTGACAGGGGGCCGGGAGACCCAGTACTTC. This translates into CASSLTGGRETQYF. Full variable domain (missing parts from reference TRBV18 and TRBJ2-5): NAGVMQNPRHLVRRRGQEARLRCSPMKGHSHVYWYRQLPEEGLKFMVYLQKENIIDESGMPKERFSAEFPKEGPSILRIQQVVRGDSAAYFCASSLTGGRETQYFGPGTRLLVL.

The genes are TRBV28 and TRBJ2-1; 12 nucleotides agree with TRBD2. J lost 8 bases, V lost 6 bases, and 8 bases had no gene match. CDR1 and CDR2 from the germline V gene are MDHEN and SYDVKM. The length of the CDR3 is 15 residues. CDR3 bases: TGTGCCAGCAGCCCAGGACTAGCGGGATTTTATGAGCAGTTCTTC. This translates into CASSPGLAGFYEQFF.

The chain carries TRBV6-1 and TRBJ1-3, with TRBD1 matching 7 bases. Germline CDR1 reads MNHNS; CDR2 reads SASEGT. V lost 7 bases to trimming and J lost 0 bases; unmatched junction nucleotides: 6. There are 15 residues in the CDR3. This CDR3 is CASNQQGYSGNTIYF. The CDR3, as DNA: TGTGCCAGCAACCAACAGGGGTACTCTGGAAACACCATATATTTT.

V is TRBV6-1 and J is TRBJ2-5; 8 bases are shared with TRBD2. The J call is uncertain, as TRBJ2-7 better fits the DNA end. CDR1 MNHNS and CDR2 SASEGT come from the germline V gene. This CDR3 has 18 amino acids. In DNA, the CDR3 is TGTGCCAGCAGTGAAAGGGTATGGGCTAGCGGGTTTCGGAACGAGCAGTACTTC. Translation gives CASSERVWASGFRNEQYF.

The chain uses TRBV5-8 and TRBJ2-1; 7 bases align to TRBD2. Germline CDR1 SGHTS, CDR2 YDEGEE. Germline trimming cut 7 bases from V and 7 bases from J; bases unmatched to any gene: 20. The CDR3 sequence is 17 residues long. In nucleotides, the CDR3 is TGTGCCAGCGGCATGTGGGCTAGCGGCCCCCCAGGGAATGAGCAGTTCTTC. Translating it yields CASGMWASGPPGNEQFF.

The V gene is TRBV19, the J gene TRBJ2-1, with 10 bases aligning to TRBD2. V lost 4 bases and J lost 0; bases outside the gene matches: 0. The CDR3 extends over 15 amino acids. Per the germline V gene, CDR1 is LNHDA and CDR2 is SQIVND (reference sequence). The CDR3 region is CASSTSGSSYNEQFF. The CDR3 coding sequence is TGTGCCAGTAGTACTAGCGGGAGCTCCTACAATGAGCAGTTCTTC.

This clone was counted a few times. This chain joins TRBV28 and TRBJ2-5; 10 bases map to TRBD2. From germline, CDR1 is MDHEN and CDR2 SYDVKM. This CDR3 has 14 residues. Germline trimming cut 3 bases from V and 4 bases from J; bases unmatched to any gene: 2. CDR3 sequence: CASSFPSGRETQYF. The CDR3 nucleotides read TGTGCCAGCAGTTTTCCTAGCGGGAGAGAGACCCAGTACTTC.

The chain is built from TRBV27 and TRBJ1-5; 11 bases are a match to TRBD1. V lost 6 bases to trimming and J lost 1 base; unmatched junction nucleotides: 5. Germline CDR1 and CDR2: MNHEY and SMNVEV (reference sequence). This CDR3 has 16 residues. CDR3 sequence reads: CASRDRGHWSNQPQHF. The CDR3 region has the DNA TGTGCCAGCAGGGACAGGGGGCATTGGAGCAATCAGCCCCAGCATTTT.

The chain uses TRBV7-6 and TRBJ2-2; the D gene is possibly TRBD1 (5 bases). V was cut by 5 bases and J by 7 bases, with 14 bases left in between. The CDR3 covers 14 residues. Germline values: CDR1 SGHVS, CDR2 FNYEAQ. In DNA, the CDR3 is TGTGCCAGCAGCCCATGGGGCCCAGACGGGGAGCTGTTTTTT. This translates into CASSPWGPDGELFF.

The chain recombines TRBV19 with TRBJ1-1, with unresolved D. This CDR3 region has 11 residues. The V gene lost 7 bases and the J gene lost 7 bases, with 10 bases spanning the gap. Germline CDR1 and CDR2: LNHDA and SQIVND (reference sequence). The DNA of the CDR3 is TGTGCCAGTACCTTGACTTATGAAGCTTTCTTT. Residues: CASTLTYEAFF.

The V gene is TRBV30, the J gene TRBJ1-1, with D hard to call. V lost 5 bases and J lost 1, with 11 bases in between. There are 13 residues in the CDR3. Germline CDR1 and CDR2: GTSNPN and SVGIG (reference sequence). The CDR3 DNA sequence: TGTGCCTGGTCGGACGGGAAGAACACTGAAGCTTTCTTT. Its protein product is CAWSDGKNTEAFF.

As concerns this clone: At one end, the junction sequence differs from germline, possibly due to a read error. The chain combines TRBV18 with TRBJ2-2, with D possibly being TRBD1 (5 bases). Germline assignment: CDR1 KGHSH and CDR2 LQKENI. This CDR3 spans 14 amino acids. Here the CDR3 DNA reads TGTGCCAGTTCACCAAGAAGGGGCACCGGGGAGCTGTTTTTT. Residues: CASSPRRGTGELFF.

CDR3 nucleotide sequence: TGTGCCAGCAGCCTACAGGGGAACACTGAAGCTTTCTTT. As protein: CASSLQGNTEAFF. This chain connects TRBV7-2 to TRBJ1-1; D may be TRBD1 (6 bases). CDR3 length: 13 residues. CDR1 SGHTA and CDR2 FQGNSA come from the germline V gene. The V gene lost 5 bases and the J gene lost 1 base, with 8 bases spanning the gap. Supplemented by reference TRBV7-2 and TRBJ1-1, the full variable domain reads GAGVSQSPSNKVTEKGKDVELRCDPISGHTALYWYRQSLGQGLEFLIYFQGNSAPDKSGLPSDRFSAERTGGSVSTLTIQRTQQEDSAVYLCASSLQGNTEAFFGQGTRLTVV.

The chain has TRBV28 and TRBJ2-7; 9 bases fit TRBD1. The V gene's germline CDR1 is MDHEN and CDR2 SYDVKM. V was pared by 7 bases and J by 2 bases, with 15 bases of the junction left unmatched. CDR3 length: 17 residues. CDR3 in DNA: TGTGCCAGCACCCCCTTCCCCCTTACAGGGGGCACCTACGAGCAGTACTTC. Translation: CASTPFPLTGGTYEQYF.

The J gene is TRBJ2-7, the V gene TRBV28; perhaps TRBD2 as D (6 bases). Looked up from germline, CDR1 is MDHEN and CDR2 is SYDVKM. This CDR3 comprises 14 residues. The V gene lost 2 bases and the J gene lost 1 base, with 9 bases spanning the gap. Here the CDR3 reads CASSLMGGSYEQYF. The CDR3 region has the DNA TGTGCCAGCAGTTTAATGGGGGGTTCCTACGAGCAGTACTTC.

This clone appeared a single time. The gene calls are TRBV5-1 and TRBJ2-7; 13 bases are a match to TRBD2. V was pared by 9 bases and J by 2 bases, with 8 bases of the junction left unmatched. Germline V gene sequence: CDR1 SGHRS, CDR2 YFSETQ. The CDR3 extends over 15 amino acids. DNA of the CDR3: TGCGCCACGCAGCTTGGGACTAGCGGGACCTACGAGCAGTACTTC. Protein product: CATQLGTSGTYEQYF.

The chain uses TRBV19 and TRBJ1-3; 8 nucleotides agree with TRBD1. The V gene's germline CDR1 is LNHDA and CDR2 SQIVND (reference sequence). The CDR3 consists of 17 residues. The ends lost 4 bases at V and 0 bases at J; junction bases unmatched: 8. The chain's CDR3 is CASSRYGTGVSGNTIYF. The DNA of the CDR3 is TGTGCCAGTAGTAGGTACGGGACAGGCGTCTCTGGAAACACCATATATTTT.

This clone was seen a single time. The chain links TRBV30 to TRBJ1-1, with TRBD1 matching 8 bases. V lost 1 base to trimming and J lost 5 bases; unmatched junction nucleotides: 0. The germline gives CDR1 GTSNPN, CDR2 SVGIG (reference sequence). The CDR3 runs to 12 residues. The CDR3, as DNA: TGTGCCTGGAGTGACAGGGGGACTGAAGCTTTCTTT. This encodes CAWSDRGTEAFF.

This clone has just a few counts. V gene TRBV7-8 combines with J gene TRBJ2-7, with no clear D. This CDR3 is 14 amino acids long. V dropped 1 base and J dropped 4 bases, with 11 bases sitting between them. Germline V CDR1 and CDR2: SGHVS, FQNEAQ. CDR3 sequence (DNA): TGTGCCAGCAGCTTAGGCAGGCCCGGTTACGAGCAGTACTTC. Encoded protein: CASSLGRPGYEQYF.

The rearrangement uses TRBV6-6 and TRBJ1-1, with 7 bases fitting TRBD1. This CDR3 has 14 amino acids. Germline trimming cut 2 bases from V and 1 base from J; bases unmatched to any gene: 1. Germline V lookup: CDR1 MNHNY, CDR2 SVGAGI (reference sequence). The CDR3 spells CASSYRQGNTEAFF. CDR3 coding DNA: TGTGCCAGCAGTTACCGACAGGGGAACACTGAAGCTTTCTTT.

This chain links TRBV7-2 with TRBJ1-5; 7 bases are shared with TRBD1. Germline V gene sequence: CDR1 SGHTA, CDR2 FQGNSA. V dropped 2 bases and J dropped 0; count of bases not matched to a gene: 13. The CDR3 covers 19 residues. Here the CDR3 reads CASSLRTGPSLYSNQPQHF. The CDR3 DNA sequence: TGTGCCAGCAGCTTACGGACAGGTCCAAGCCTTTATAGCAATCAGCCCCAGCATTTT.